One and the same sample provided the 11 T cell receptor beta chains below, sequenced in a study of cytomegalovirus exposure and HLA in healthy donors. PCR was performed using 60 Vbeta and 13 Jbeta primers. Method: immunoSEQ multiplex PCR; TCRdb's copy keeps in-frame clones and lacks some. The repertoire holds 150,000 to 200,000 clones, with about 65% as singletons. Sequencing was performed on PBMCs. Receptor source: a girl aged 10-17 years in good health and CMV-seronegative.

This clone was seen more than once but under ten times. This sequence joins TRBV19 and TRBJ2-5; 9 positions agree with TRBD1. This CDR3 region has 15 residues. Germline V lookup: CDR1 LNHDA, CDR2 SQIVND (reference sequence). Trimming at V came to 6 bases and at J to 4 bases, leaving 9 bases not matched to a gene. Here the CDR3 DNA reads TGTGCCAGTAGCACAACCGGGACAGGGACAGAGACCCAGTACTTC. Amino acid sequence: CASSTTGTGTETQYF.

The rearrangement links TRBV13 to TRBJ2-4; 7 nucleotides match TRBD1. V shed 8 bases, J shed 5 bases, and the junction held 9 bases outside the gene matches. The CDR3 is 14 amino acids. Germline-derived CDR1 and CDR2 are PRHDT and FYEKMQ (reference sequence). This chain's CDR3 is CASALDRVENIQYF. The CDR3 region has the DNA TGTGCCAGCGCCCTCGACAGGGTTGAAAACATTCAGTACTTC.

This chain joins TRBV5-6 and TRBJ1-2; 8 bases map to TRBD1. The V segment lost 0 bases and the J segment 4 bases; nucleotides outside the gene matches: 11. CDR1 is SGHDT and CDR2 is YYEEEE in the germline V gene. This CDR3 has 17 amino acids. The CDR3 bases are TGTGCCAGCAGCTTGGTCGGGCGGGGACAGGAGAGCTATGGCTACACCTTC. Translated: CASSLVGRGQESYGYTF.

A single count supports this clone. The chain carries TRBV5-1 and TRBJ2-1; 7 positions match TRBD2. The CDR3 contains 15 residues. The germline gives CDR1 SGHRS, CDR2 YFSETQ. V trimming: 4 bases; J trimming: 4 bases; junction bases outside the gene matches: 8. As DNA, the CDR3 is TGCGCCAGCAGCAGCCGCGAAGCGGGGTACAATGAGCAGTTCTTC. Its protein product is CASSSREAGYNEQFF. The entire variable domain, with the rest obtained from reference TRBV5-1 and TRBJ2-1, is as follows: KAGVTQTPRYLIKTRGQQVTLSCSPISGHRSVSWYQQTPGQGLQFLFEYFSETQRNKGNFPGRFSGRQFSNSRSEMNVSTLELGDSALYLCASSSREAGYNEQFFGPGTRLTVL.

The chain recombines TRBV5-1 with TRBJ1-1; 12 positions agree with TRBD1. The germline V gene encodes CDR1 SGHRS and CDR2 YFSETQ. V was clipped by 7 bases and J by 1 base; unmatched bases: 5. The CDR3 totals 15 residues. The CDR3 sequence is CASGGTGGENTEAFF. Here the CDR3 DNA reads TGCGCCAGCGGGGGGACAGGGGGCGAGAACACTGAAGCTTTCTTT.

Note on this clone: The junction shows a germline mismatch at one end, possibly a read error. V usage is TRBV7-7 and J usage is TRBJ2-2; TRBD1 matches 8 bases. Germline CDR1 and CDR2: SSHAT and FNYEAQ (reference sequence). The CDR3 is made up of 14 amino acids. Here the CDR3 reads CASSSWTGHPELFF. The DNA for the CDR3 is TGTGCTAGCAGCTCGTGGACAGGGCACCCGGAGCTGTTTTTT.

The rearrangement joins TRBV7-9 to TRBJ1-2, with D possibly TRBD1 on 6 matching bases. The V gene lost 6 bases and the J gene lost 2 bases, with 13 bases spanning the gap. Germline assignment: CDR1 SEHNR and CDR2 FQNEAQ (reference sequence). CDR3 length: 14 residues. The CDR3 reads CASRATGPNYGYTF. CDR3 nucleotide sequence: TGTGCCAGCAGGGCCACAGGGCCAAACTATGGCTACACCTTC.

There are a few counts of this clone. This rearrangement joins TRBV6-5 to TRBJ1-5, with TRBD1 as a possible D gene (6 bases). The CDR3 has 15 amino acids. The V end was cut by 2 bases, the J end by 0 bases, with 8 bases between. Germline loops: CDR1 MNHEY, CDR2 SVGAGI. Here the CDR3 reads CASSYTGNSNQPQHF. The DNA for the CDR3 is TGTGCCAGCAGTTACACAGGGAATAGCAATCAGCCCCAGCATTTT.

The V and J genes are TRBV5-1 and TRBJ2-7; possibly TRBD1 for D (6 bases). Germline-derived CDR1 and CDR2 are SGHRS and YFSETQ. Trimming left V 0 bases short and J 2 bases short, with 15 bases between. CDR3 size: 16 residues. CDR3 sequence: CASSLEITGIAYEQYF. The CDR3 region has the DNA TGCGCCAGCAGCTTGGAGATTACAGGGATCGCCTACGAGCAGTACTTC.

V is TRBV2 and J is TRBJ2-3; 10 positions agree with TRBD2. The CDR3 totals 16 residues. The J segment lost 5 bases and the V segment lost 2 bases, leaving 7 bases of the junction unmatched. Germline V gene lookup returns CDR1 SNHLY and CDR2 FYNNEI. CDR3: CASSELAGELEDTQYF. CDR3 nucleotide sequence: TGTGCCAGCAGTGAACTAGCGGGGGAGCTCGAAGATACGCAGTATTTT.

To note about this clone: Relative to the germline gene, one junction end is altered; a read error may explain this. CDR3 loop: CASSPSASYNEQFF. CDR3 nucleotide sequence: TGTGCTAGCAGCCCTAGCGCCTCCTACAATGAGCAGTTCTTC. The rearrangement joins TRBV7-7 to TRBJ2-1; D is perhaps TRBD2 (6 bases). CDR1 is SSHAT and CDR2 is FNYEAQ in the germline V gene (reference sequence). The CDR3 is 14 amino acids.